Reported below is one TCR beta chain. The antigen is undetermined. Using RNA template, CDR3s of TCR alpha and beta were amplified with iRepertoire arm-PCR. Each CDR3 protein is one row after TCRdb ran MiXCR on the multiplex PCR reads. The table has under 150,000 distinct CDR3 sequences, roughly a quarter seen once. Germline assignment: CDR1 SGHTA and CDR2 FQGNSA. The germline V and J ends were trimmed by 1 base and 0 bases, with 18 bases remaining between them. The CDR3 runs 18 residues. These data originate in a study of glioma-infiltrating T cells. Study-wide findings and caveats: Gliomas, especially low-grade, showed above-expected tissue-blood divergence; non-neoplastic patients showed below.

Sequencing was carried out using glioma tissue, nonneoplastic brain tissue, or PBMCs (not recorded which). The clonotype comes from a human donor with low-grade glioma or glioblastoma, undergoing nonglioma brain surgery, or in good health (not recorded which). V and J are TRBV7-2 and TRBJ1-1; D perhaps matches TRBD1 (6 bases). CDR3 loop: CASSLDEAGVIVNTEAFF. As DNA, the CDR3 is TGTGCCAGCAGCTTAGATGAAGCAGGGGTGATAGTGAACACTGAAGCTTTCTTT.